The rows below give T cell receptor beta chains drawn from one sample of a study of cytomegalovirus exposure and HLA in healthy donors. Clones were read by immunoSEQ multiplex PCR, and TCRdb kept only the in-frame ones, dropping some. Found here are fewer than 200,000 clones, approximately 77% of them singletons; the top ten hold about 1.5%. Sequencing was done on a sample of PBMCs. These receptors were obtained from a male donor in good health and CMV-seronegative. Each CDR3 is given with its conserved first and last residue. D genes are given only for firm matches. Rows may omit the clone size; those that give it use once, few, many or a size class.

abundance: few
j_gene: TRBJ1-2
v_gene: TRBV7-9
d_gene: .
CDR3nt: TGTGCCAGCAGAAGAGAACAGGCGGTTCCCTATGGCTACACCTTC
CDR3aa: CASRREQAVPYGYTF

abundance: .
j_gene: TRBJ2-7
v_gene: TRBV10-1
d_gene: .
CDR3nt: TGCGCCAGCAGTGAGTCGGGAGTCCAATACGAGCAGTACTTC
CDR3aa: CASSESGVQYEQYF

abundance: few
j_gene: TRBJ2-1
v_gene: TRBV5-4
d_gene: .
CDR3nt: TGTGCCAGCAGCTTACCAGGAATCTACAATGAGCAGTTCTTC
CDR3aa: CASSLPGIYNEQFF

abundance: .
j_gene: TRBJ1-4
v_gene: TRBV5-1
d_gene: .
CDR3nt: TGCGCCAGCAGCGGACAGCGGGACGGTGAAAAACTGTTTTTT
CDR3aa: CASSGQRDGEKLFF

abundance: few
j_gene: TRBJ2-3
v_gene: TRBV5-4
d_gene: .
CDR3nt: TGTGCCAGCAGCGCCGCGGGCGGCCAAAAACCAGATACGCAGTATTTT
CDR3aa: CASSAAGGQKPDTQYF

abundance: .
j_gene: TRBJ1-6
v_gene: TRBV7-2
d_gene: .
CDR3nt: TGTGCCAGCAGCTTAGTGGCAGAAAGCTCCTATAATTCACCCCTCCACTTT
CDR3aa: CASSLVAESSYNSPLHF

abundance: .
j_gene: TRBJ1-1
v_gene: TRBV5-1
d_gene: .
CDR3nt: TGCGCCAGCAGAGCCTCGGGCACTGAAGCTTTCTTT
CDR3aa: CASRASGTEAFF

abundance: .
j_gene: TRBJ1-1
v_gene: TRBV28
d_gene: .
CDR3nt: TGTGCCAGCAGTTTCCTTGGGGCACGAGAGACTGAAGCTTTCTTT
CDR3aa: CASSFLGARETEAFF

abundance: once
j_gene: TRBJ2-1
v_gene: TRBV6-4
d_gene: .
CDR3nt: TGTGCCAGCAGTGACTCGGAGATTCCCTACAATGAGCAGTTCTTC
CDR3aa: CASSDSEIPYNEQFF

abundance: few
j_gene: TRBJ2-5
v_gene: TRBV4-1
d_gene: TRBD1
CDR3nt: TGCGCCAGCAGCGGACAGGGTGGGAACCAAGAGACCCAGTACTTC
CDR3aa: CASSGQGGNQETQYF

abundance: .
j_gene: TRBJ1-2
v_gene: TRBV27
d_gene: .
CDR3nt: TGTGCCAGCAGTTTTAATCGTCGGGACACTCACACCTTC
CDR3aa: CASSFNRRDTHTF

abundance: .
j_gene: TRBJ2-2
v_gene: TRBV13
d_gene: TRBD1
CDR3nt: TGTGCCAGCAGCCGCGTGGGACAGGGGGCGAACACCGGGGAGCTGTTTTTT
CDR3aa: CASSRVGQGANTGELFF

abundance: .
j_gene: TRBJ2-3
v_gene: TRBV5-1
d_gene: .
CDR3nt: TGCGCCAGCGCGGAACAGGGAGTTGGGACAGATACGCAGTATTTT
CDR3aa: CASAEQGVGTDTQYF

abundance: .
j_gene: TRBJ2-2
v_gene: TRBV7-8
d_gene: .
CDR3nt: TGTGCCAGCAGCTCACACGAGAACACCGGGGAGCTGTTTTTT
CDR3aa: CASSSHENTGELFF

abundance: .
j_gene: TRBJ2-7
v_gene: TRBV5-8
d_gene: TRBD2
CDR3nt: TGTGCCAGCAGCCTAGGACTAGAGGGTGACGAGCAGTACTTC
CDR3aa: CASSLGLEGDEQYF

abundance: .
j_gene: TRBJ1-1
v_gene: TRBV15
d_gene: TRBD1
CDR3nt: TGTGCCACCAGCAGACTAGACAGGGAGGAAGCTTTCTTT
CDR3aa: CATSRLDREEAFF

abundance: .
j_gene: TRBJ2-2
v_gene: TRBV28
d_gene: .
CDR3nt: TGTGCCAGCAGTTATTGGCCCGGGGAGCTGTTTTTT
CDR3aa: CASSYWPGELFF

abundance: .
j_gene: TRBJ2-1
v_gene: TRBV7-8
d_gene: TRBD2
CDR3nt: TGTGCCAGCAGCCCGAGAAGTACTACTAGCGGACAGTACAATGAGCAGTTCTTC
CDR3aa: CASSPRSTTSGQYNEQFF

abundance: .
j_gene: TRBJ2-5
v_gene: TRBV20-1
d_gene: .
CDR3nt: TGCAGTGCTAGGAAGACTGAGACCCAGTACTTC
CDR3aa: CSARKTETQYF

abundance: .
j_gene: TRBJ2-3
v_gene: TRBV4-3
d_gene: TRBD1
CDR3nt: TGCGCCAGCAGCCAAGACCTGGGACAGGGGGCAGATACGCAGTATTTT
CDR3aa: CASSQDLGQGADTQYF

abundance: .
j_gene: TRBJ1-2
v_gene: TRBV10-3
d_gene: TRBD1
CDR3nt: TGTGCCATCAGGGGGACAGGGGATGGGACATATGGCTACACCTTC
CDR3aa: CAIRGTGDGTYGYTF

abundance: .
j_gene: TRBJ1-6
v_gene: TRBV10-3
d_gene: TRBD1
CDR3nt: TGTGCCATCAGAGGGACAGGTGGAAATAATTCACCCCTCCACTTT
CDR3aa: CAIRGTGGNNSPLHF

abundance: .
j_gene: TRBJ2-5
v_gene: TRBV13
d_gene: .
CDR3nt: TGTGCCAGCAGCCCCACCGGGGGGCCCCCCCTGTACTTC
CDR3aa: CASSPTGGPPLYF

abundance: .
j_gene: TRBJ1-2
v_gene: TRBV27
d_gene: .
CDR3nt: TGTGCCAGCAGTTGGGCTGGGGGGAACGGCTACACCTTC
CDR3aa: CASSWAGGNGYTF

abundance: .
j_gene: TRBJ2-3
v_gene: TRBV29-1
d_gene: TRBD1
CDR3nt: TGCAGCGGAGGACCGGGACAGGGATCATCTAGCACAGATACGCAGTATTTT
CDR3aa: CSGGPGQGSSSTDTQYF

abundance: .
j_gene: TRBJ1-3
v_gene: TRBV30
d_gene: TRBD1
CDR3nt: TGTGCCTGGAGTCGACAGGGGTCCGGAAACACCATATATTTT
CDR3aa: CAWSRQGSGNTIYF

abundance: .
j_gene: TRBJ2-7
v_gene: TRBV9
d_gene: TRBD2
CDR3nt: TGTGCCAGCAGCGTAGGATCCGGAGCGGGGGGGTCTGGCTACGAGCAGTACTTC
CDR3aa: CASSVGSGAGGSGYEQYF

abundance: .
j_gene: TRBJ2-7
v_gene: TRBV7-9
d_gene: TRBD1
CDR3nt: TGTTCCAGCAGCTTACCCTTGGACAGGGGTAAGTCCTACGAGCAGTACTTC
CDR3aa: CSSSLPLDRGKSYEQYF

abundance: few
j_gene: TRBJ2-1
v_gene: TRBV6-1
d_gene: .
CDR3nt: TGTGCCAGCAGTGAGAGGAATGAGCAGTTCTTC
CDR3aa: CASSERNEQFF

abundance: .
j_gene: TRBJ1-4
v_gene: TRBV5-6
d_gene: TRBD1
CDR3nt: TGTGCCAGCAGCTTGGGTTGGACAGGTTCTAATGAAAAACTGTTTTTT
CDR3aa: CASSLGWTGSNEKLFF

abundance: .
j_gene: TRBJ1-1
v_gene: TRBV2
d_gene: .
CDR3nt: TGTGCCAGCAGATCTCAACTTAACACTGAAGCTTTCTTT
CDR3aa: CASRSQLNTEAFF

abundance: .
j_gene: TRBJ1-1
v_gene: TRBV6-1
d_gene: .
CDR3nt: TGTGCCAGCAGAGCCAGGACTGAAGCTTTCTTT
CDR3aa: CASRARTEAFF

abundance: .
j_gene: TRBJ2-7
v_gene: TRBV11-2
d_gene: .
CDR3nt: TGTGCCAGCAGAGCCCAGAGCTCTATACTAAACGAGCAGTACTTC
CDR3aa: CASRAQSSILNEQYF

abundance: .
j_gene: TRBJ2-7
v_gene: TRBV29-1
d_gene: TRBD2
CDR3nt: TGCAGCGTTGGTCAGCGGGGGTACGAGCAGTACTTC
CDR3aa: CSVGQRGYEQYF

abundance: .
j_gene: TRBJ1-1
v_gene: TRBV25-1
d_gene: .
CDR3nt: .
CDR3aa: CASRKVGTGATFF

abundance: .
j_gene: TRBJ2-5
v_gene: TRBV7-6
d_gene: TRBD1
CDR3nt: TGTGCCAGCTCCGGGACAGGGGTGTGGGAGACCCAGTACTTC
CDR3aa: CASSGTGVWETQYF

abundance: few
j_gene: TRBJ2-7
v_gene: TRBV19
d_gene: .
CDR3nt: TGTGCCAGTAGTATAGGGCTAGCGACCTACGAGCAGTACTTC
CDR3aa: CASSIGLATYEQYF

abundance: .
j_gene: TRBJ1-1
v_gene: TRBV5-1
d_gene: TRBD1
CDR3nt: TGCGCCAGCAGCGCGCAGACAGGGGTGGGCACTGAAGCTTTCTTT
CDR3aa: CASSAQTGVGTEAFF

abundance: .
j_gene: TRBJ2-5
v_gene: TRBV30
d_gene: TRBD2
CDR3nt: TGTGCCTGGAGTGGTACTAGCGGGGAGACCCAGTACTTC
CDR3aa: CAWSGTSGETQYF

abundance: few
j_gene: TRBJ2-4
v_gene: TRBV4-2
d_gene: .
CDR3nt: TGTGCCAGCAGCCAAGATCAAAATGTGGCCAAAAACATTCAGTACTTC
CDR3aa: CASSQDQNVAKNIQYF

abundance: .
j_gene: TRBJ1-2
v_gene: TRBV10-3
d_gene: .
CDR3nt: TGTGCCATCAGTGAGTCAACGGTGGGCGGCTACACCTTC
CDR3aa: CAISESTVGGYTF

abundance: .
j_gene: TRBJ2-7
v_gene: TRBV29-1
d_gene: .
CDR3nt: TGCAGCGTTGGGGCCACGGCCTACGAGCAGTACTTC
CDR3aa: CSVGATAYEQYF

abundance: .
j_gene: TRBJ2-7
v_gene: TRBV13
d_gene: TRBD2
CDR3nt: TGTGCCAGCAGCTTAGGCCCTAGCGGGACTACCTACGAGCAGTACTTC
CDR3aa: CASSLGPSGTTYEQYF

abundance: few
j_gene: TRBJ1-1
v_gene: TRBV9
d_gene: .
CDR3nt: TGTGCCAGCAGCCCTTCCATACAACCGAAAGCTTTCTTT
CDR3aa: CASSPSIQPKAFF

abundance: .
j_gene: TRBJ1-2
v_gene: TRBV7-2
d_gene: .
CDR3nt: TGTGCCAGCAGCCCAGGCGGGGTTCAAGGCTATGGCTACACCTTC
CDR3aa: CASSPGGVQGYGYTF

abundance: .
j_gene: TRBJ1-5
v_gene: TRBV13
d_gene: TRBD1
CDR3nt: TGTGCCAGCAGCTTTAGGAGGGGGCAAAATCAGCCCCAGCATTTT
CDR3aa: CASSFRRGQNQPQHF

abundance: .
j_gene: TRBJ2-7
v_gene: TRBV28
d_gene: .
CDR3nt: TGTGCCAGCAGTCCGGGCGGGTACGAGCAGTACTTC
CDR3aa: CASSPGGYEQYF

abundance: .
j_gene: TRBJ1-2
v_gene: TRBV7-9
d_gene: .
CDR3nt: TGTTCCAGCAGCCTGAAAGGGGCGGGAAACAACAACTATGGCTACACCTTC
CDR3aa: CSSSLKGAGNNNYGYTF

abundance: .
j_gene: TRBJ1-1
v_gene: TRBV19
d_gene: TRBD1
CDR3nt: TGTGCCAGTATATGGAGACAGGGGAGGTCTGAAGCTTTCTTT
CDR3aa: CASIWRQGRSEAFF

abundance: .
j_gene: TRBJ2-3
v_gene: TRBV14
d_gene: .
CDR3nt: TGTGCCAGCAGCCCACCTGGACTGCCTGCCACAGATACGCAGTATTTT
CDR3aa: CASSPPGLPATDTQYF

abundance: .
j_gene: TRBJ2-7
v_gene: TRBV7-9
d_gene: .
CDR3nt: TGTGCCAGCAGCTTAGACTCGTCGCTCGCCGAGCAGTACTTC
CDR3aa: CASSLDSSLAEQYF

abundance: .
j_gene: TRBJ1-1
v_gene: TRBV7-8
d_gene: .
CDR3nt: TGTGCCAGCAGCCAACAGGGCGGGACTGAAGCTTTCTTT
CDR3aa: CASSQQGGTEAFF